These 17 T cell receptor beta chains share one sample of origin, sequenced in a study of Graves' ophthalmopathy and Graves' hyperthyroidism. Amplified TCR beta CDR3 regions were obtained using RNA transcripts as template. HTBI primers served in a first-round RT-PCR, which a second-round multiplex PCR followed. Each CDR3 protein gets one entry after TCRdb re-called the multiplex PCR reads with MiXCR. The data contain hundreds of thousands of distinct CDR3 sequences, 15% of them singletons. The sequenced material came from peripheral blood. All receptors come from a young woman with stable Graves' hyperthyroidism.

This clonotype showed up many times. The chain employs TRBV7-9 and TRBJ1-1; D not resolved. This CDR3 spans 12 amino acids. Germline V gives CDR1 SEHNR, CDR2 FQNEAQ (reference sequence). V was cut by 5 bases and J by 7 bases, with 11 bases left in between. The CDR3 protein is CASSPPSDEAFF. The CDR3 region has the DNA TGTGCCAGCAGCCCCCCTAGCGATGAAGCTTTCTTT.

This clonotype was observed many times. The V gene is TRBV6-2 or TRBV6-3, the J gene TRBJ1-2; no definite D call. Trimming took 5 bases from V and 8 from J, leaving 18 bases between them. There are 14 residues in the CDR3. The germline V gene encodes CDR1 MNHEY and CDR2 SVGEGT. The CDR3 DNA sequence: TGTGCCAGCAGTCAAGGAGGGTTGGTTTTCGGCTACACCTTC. Protein: CASSQGGLVFGYTF.

This clonotype was seen at least ten times. J is TRBJ2-2 and V is TRBV6-2 or TRBV6-3; 12 positions match TRBD2. The V gene's germline CDR1 is MNHEY and CDR2 SVGEGT. The length of the CDR3 is 18 residues. After removal of 4 bases from V and 4 bases from J, the junction contained 10 bases not matched to a gene. The CDR3 nucleotides read TGTGCCAGCAGTTCCCGACTAGCGGGGGTGGTAGGCACCGGGGAGCTGTTTTTT. Protein sequence: CASSSRLAGVVGTGELFF.

This clonotype came up many times. The chain joins TRBV24-1 to TRBJ1-2; 7 bases fit TRBD1. The junction had 2 bases not matched to a gene; V was cut back by 1 base and J by 4 bases. Germline V gene lookup returns CDR1 KGHDR and CDR2 SFDVKD. The CDR3 contains 14 residues. The CDR3 DNA is TGTGCCACCAGTGATTTAGACAGGGTCTATGGCTACACCTTC. This translates into CATSDLDRVYGYTF.

This clonotype was recorded many times. V usage is TRBV11-2 and J usage is TRBJ1-6; tentative D call: TRBD1 (6 bases). V was pared by 5 bases and J by 14 bases, with 22 bases between. The CDR3 has 15 amino acids. Germline V gives CDR1 SGHAT, CDR2 FQNNGV. CDR3 nucleotide sequence: TGTGCCAGCAGCCAGAGGTTACAGGGCCGTTTGGCCCTCCACTTT. This encodes CASSQRLQGRLALHF.

This clonotype has a count of ten or more. The chain has TRBV12-3 or TRBV12-4 and TRBJ2-5; D gene ambiguous. Trimming took off 7 bases at V and 5 bases at J, with 8 bases between the two ends. The CDR3 is made up of 11 amino acids. CDR3 protein: CASTSRETQYF. DNA of the CDR3: TGTGCCAGCACCTCGCGGGAGACCCAGTACTTC.

The rearrangement joins TRBV15 to TRBJ1-2; D uncertain. The CDR3 is 14 amino acids. Trimming took 3 bases from V and 6 from J, leaving 14 bases between them. The germline gives CDR1 LNHNV, CDR2 YYDKDF (reference sequence). The CDR3 reads CATSRVLKENGYTF. The CDR3 DNA follows: TGTGCCACCAGCAGGGTCCTCAAGGAAAATGGCTACACCTTC.

This clonotype has at least ten counts. The CDR3 region is CASSWTGANTGELFF. CDR3 DNA: TGTGCCAGCAGTTGGACAGGGGCGAACACCGGGGAGCTGTTTTTT. This rearrangement joins TRBV6-5 to TRBJ2-2, with 9 nucleotides matching TRBD1. The CDR3 has 15 amino acids. The V segment lost 4 bases and the J segment 0 bases; nucleotides outside the gene matches: 0. Looked up from germline, CDR1 is MNHEY and CDR2 is SVGAGI.

This clonotype was observed many times. The chain links TRBV7-2 to TRBJ2-7; 14 nucleotides agree with TRBD2. The CDR3 extends over 19 amino acids. Germline V lookup: CDR1 SGHTA, CDR2 FQGNSA. The V segment lost 5 bases and the J segment 1 base; nucleotides outside the gene matches: 13. The CDR3 spells CASSPGWGLAGARSYEQYF. CDR3 nucleotides: TGTGCCAGCAGCCCGGGATGGGGACTAGCGGGGGCGCGGTCCTACGAGCAGTACTTC.

The J gene is TRBJ1-2, the V gene TRBV10-2, with D maybe TRBD1 (5 bases). Deletions cut 7 bases from V and 8 bases from J, with 20 bases between. Germline V gene lookup returns CDR1 WSHSY and CDR2 SAAADI. The CDR3 sequence is 14 residues long. The CDR3: CASTRDPRESGYTF. The CDR3 coding sequence is TGCGCCAGCACTAGGGACCCGCGGGAGAGCGGCTACACCTTC.

This clonotype was counted ten times or more. The rearrangement links TRBV11-3 to TRBJ2-7, with D possibly being TRBD1 or TRBD2 (5 bases each). Trimming pared 3 bases from V and 6 bases from J, leaving 21 bases between. This CDR3 has 16 amino acids. Germline assignment: CDR1 SGHNT and CDR2 YENEEA. CDR3 sequence: CASSLDGPMKGREQYF. As DNA, the CDR3 is TGTGCCAGCAGCTTGGACGGGCCAATGAAGGGACGCGAGCAGTACTTC.

This clonotype appeared many times. This chain connects TRBV27 to TRBJ1-5; D is uncertain. Per germline, CDR1 MNHEY and CDR2 SMNVEV (reference sequence). CDR3 size: 16 residues. Between the trimmed V and J ends, which lost 6 bases and 0 bases, there was a span of 15 bases. The DNA of the CDR3 is TGTGCCAGCAGACCCGACGATGGTTATAGCAATCAGCCCCAGCATTTT. Translated: CASRPDDGYSNQPQHF.

This clonotype was observed many times. The gene calls are TRBV6-9 and TRBJ1-6; D perhaps matches TRBD1 (5 bases). CDR1 and CDR2 from the germline V gene are MNHGY and SVAAGI. Trimming took off 3 bases at V and 14 bases at J, with 11 bases between the two ends. This CDR3 contains 12 residues. The CDR3 DNA is TGTGCCAGCAGTTACGGGGAGGGGTCCCTCCACTTT. Amino acid sequence: CASSYGEGSLHF.

This clonotype was detected ten times or more. The CDR3 sequence: CASSHPRAGGDEQYF. The CDR3 DNA reads TGTGCCAGCAGCCACCCCCGCGCAGGGGGCGACGAGCAGTACTTC. The chain has TRBV6-1 and TRBJ2-7; 8 bases align to TRBD1. This CDR3 has 15 residues. Germline assignment: CDR1 MNHNS and CDR2 SASEGT. After removal of 6 bases from V and 5 bases from J, the junction contained 12 bases not matched to a gene.

The rearrangement links TRBV4-1 to TRBJ2-3; D remains ambiguous. Germline V CDR1 and CDR2: MGHRA, YSYEKL. V lost 2 bases, J lost 4 bases, and 4 bases lay in between. The CDR3 loop spans 12 amino acids. For the CDR3, the DNA is TGCGCCAGCAGCCAATACTCAGATACGCAGTATTTT. It translates to CASSQYSDTQYF.

This clonotype was seen ten or more times. This rearrangement joins TRBV6-1 to TRBJ1-1; D may be TRBD1 (5 bases). The length of the CDR3 is 17 residues. Germline values: CDR1 MNHNS, CDR2 SASEGT. V dropped 6 bases and J dropped 0 bases, with 20 bases sitting between them. In DNA, the CDR3 is TGTGCCAGCAGGATACGTTTCGGGGCGGGCATGAACACTGAAGCTTTCTTT. It translates to CASRIRFGAGMNTEAFF.

This clonotype was counted ten times or more. V is TRBV6-2 or TRBV6-3 and J is TRBJ2-5; 7 bases map to TRBD2. Losses at the gene ends were 2 bases for V and 5 bases for J; bases not matched to a gene: 11. CDR1 is MNHEY, CDR2 SVGEGT, per germline. There are 16 residues in the CDR3. CDR3 residues: CASSYPVRAGGETQYF. As DNA, the CDR3 is TGTGCCAGCAGTTACCCGGTGCGGGCCGGGGGGGAGACCCAGTACTTC.